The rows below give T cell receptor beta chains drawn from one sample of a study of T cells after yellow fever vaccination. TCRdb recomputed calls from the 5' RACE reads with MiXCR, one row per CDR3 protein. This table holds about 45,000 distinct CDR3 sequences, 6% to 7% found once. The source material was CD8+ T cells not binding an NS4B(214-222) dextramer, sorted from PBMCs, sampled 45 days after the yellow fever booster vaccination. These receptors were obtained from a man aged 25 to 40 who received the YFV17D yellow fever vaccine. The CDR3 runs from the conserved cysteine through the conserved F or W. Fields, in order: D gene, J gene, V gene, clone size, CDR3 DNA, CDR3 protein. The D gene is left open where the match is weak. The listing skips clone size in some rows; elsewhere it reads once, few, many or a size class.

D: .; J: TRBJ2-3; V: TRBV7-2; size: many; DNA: TGTGCCAGCAGCGACCCTTCAGATACGCAGTATTTT; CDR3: CASSDPSDTQYF
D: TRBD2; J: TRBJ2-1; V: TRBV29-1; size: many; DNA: TGCAGCGTGACTAGCGGGAGGGAGTCCTACAATGAGCAGTTCTTC; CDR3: CSVTSGRESYNEQFF
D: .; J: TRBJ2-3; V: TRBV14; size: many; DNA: TGTGCCAGCAGCCTTGTCGGGACGGCGCGCGATACGCAGTATTTT; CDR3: CASSLVGTARDTQYF
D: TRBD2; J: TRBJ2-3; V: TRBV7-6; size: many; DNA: TGTGCCAGCAGCTTGGCGACAGCGGGGGCAGATACGCAGTATTTT; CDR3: CASSLATAGADTQYF
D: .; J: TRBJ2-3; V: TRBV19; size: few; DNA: TGTGCCAGTAGCACTCTCAGCACAGATACGCAGTATTTT; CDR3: CASSTLSTDTQYF
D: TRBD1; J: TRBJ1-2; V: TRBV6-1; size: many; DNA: TGTGCCAGCAGTCATCCGGGACAGGGGAGTCCAATCTATGGCTACACCTTC; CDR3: CASSHPGQGSPIYGYTF
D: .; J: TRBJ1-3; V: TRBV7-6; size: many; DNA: TGTGCCAGCAGCGCAGACGGACACTCTGGAAACACCATATATTTT; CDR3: CASSADGHSGNTIYF
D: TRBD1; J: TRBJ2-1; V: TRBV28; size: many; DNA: TGTGCCAGCAGTCTGAGACAGGGACATGAGCAGTTCTTC; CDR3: CASSLRQGHEQFF
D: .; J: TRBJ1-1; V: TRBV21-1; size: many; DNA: TGTGCCAGCAGCAAACCGAACACTGAAGCTTTCTTT; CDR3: CASSKPNTEAFF
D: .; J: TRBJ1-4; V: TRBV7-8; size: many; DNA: TGTGCCAGCAGCTTAGCGGGTTCCACAGTGAGGGAAAAACTGTTTTTT; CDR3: CASSLAGSTVREKLFF
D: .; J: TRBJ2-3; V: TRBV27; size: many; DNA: TGTGCCAGCACCGGTAGCACAGATACGCAGTATTTT; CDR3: CASTGSTDTQYF
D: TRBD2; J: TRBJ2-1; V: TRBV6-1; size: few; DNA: TGTGCCAGCCTCCCACTAGCGGGAGCCGGTGAGCAGTTCTTC; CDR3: CASLPLAGAGEQFF
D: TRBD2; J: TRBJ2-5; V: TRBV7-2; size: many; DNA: TGTGCCAGCAGCTTGGCAGCGGGAGGGTACCAAGAGACCCAGTACTTC; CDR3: CASSLAAGGYQETQYF
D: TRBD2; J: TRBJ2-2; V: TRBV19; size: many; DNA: TGTGCCAGCATGAGGACTAGCATTGCCGGGGAGCTGTTTTTT; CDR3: CASMRTSIAGELFF
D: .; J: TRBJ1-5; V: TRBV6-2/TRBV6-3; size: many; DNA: TGTGCCAGCAGCCGCTCTGAAACTCAGCCCCAGCATTTT; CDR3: CASSRSETQPQHF
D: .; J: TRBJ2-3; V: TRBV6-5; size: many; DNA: TGTGCCAGCAGAACGACTATCCTCGGCACAGATACGCAGTATTTT; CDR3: CASRTTILGTDTQYF
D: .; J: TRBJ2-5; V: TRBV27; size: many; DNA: TGTGCCAGCAGCCCCGACGGAATACAAGAGACCCAGTACTTC; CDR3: CASSPDGIQETQYF
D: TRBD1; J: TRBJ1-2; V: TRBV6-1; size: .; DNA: TGTGCCAGCAGTGAGGGGACCACAGGGGGCGGCTACACCTTC; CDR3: CASSEGTTGGGYTF
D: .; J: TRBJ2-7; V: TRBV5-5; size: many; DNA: TGTGCCAGCAGCTTGGAATTGGACGAGCAGTACTTC; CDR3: CASSLELDEQYF
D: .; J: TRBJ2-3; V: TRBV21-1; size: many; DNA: TGTGCCAGCAGCAACGGGGGGAGCACAGATACGCAGTATTTT; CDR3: CASSNGGSTDTQYF
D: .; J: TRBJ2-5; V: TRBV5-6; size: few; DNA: TGTGCCAGCAGCTTGTGGGGGTCGGAGACCCAGTACTTC; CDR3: CASSLWGSETQYF
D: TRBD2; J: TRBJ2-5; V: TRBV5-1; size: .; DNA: TGCGCCAGCAGCCCCCGGGGCGGGAGTAGGGAGACCCAGTACTTC; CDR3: CASSPRGGSRETQYF
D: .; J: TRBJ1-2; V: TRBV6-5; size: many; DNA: TGTGCCAGCAGTTACTCGGGAGGGGTTAAAAATGGCTACACCTTC; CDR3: CASSYSGGVKNGYTF
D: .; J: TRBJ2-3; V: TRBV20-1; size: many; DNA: TGCAGTGCTAGAGATTCGGCGGGGACCACAGATACGCAGTATTTT; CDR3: CSARDSAGTTDTQYF
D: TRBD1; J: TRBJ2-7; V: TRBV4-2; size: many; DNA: TGTGCCAGCAGCCAAGAGGGGACAGGAAGCTCCTACGAGCAGTACTTC; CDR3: CASSQEGTGSSYEQYF
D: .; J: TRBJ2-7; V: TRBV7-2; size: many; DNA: TGTGCCAGCAGCCCAGAGGGTTATCACTACGAGCAGTACTTC; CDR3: CASSPEGYHYEQYF
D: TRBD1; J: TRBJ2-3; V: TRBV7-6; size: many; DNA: TGTGCCAGCAGCTGGGCAGGGGGTTTAGATACGCAGTATTTT; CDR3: CASSWAGGLDTQYF
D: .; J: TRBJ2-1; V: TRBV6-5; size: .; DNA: TGTGCCAGCAGTTACCACACACGGAACAATGAGCAGTTCTTC; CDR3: CASSYHTRNNEQFF
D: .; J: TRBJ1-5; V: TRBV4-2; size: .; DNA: TGTGCCAGCAGCCAAACCGACAGGCTAGATAGCAATCAGCCCCAGCATTTT; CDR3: CASSQTDRLDSNQPQHF
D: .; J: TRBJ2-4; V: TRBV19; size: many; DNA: TGTGCCAGTAGTGGGGAAAACATTCAGTACTTC; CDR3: CASSGENIQYF
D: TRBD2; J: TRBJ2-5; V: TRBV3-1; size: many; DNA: TGTGCCAGCAGCCTGGGACTAGCGGGGGGGGAGACCCAGTACTTC; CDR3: CASSLGLAGGETQYF
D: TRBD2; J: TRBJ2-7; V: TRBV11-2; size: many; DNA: TGTGCCAGCAGCTTTTCGACTAGCGAAACCTACGAGCAGTACTTC; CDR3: CASSFSTSETYEQYF
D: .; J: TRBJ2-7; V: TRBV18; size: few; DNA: TGTGCCAGCTCACCCCCTGAGTTCACCTACGAGCAGTACTTC; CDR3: CASSPPEFTYEQYF
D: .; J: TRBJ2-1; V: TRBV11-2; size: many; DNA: TGTGCCAGCAGCTTAGACGCCCGACAGGGAGGTGAGCAGTTCTTC; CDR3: CASSLDARQGGEQFF
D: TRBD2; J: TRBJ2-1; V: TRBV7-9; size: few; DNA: TGTGCCAGCAACCACGTGGGGAGGGAGTACAATGAGCAGTTCTTC; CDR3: CASNHVGREYNEQFF
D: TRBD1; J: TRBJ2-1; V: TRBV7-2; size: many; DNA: TGTGCCAGCAGCCCAACCGGACAGGGCACCTACAATGAGCAGTTCTTC; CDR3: CASSPTGQGTYNEQFF
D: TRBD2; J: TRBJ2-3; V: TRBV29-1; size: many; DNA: TGCAGCGTTGGGGGAGGGAGGACAGATACGCAGTATTTT; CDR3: CSVGGGRTDTQYF